The entry below gives a single T cell receptor (beta chain) sequence along with its context. The target antigen is unknown. Primers for the PCR totalled 60 Vbeta and 13 Jbeta. Sequencing was performed with immunoSEQ multiplex PCR; in TCRdb, only in-frame clones are kept and a portion is missing. The sample has some 40,000 clones, 60% to 70% seen once; the top ten hold roughly 3.9%. This entry is derived from a study of cytomegalovirus exposure and HLA in healthy donors. Overall study findings and caveats: It was only CMV serostatus that was available as immune exposure information. Most TCR sequences were seen very rarely across donors, but some public TCRs occurred in many. Cytomegalovirus-associated TCR beta chains were listed, numbering roughly 150.

These donors, healthy bone marrow donors, were studied. CDR1 is MNHNS and CDR2 is SASEGT in the germline V gene. There are 13 residues in the CDR3. V was pared by 4 bases and J by 5 bases, with 11 bases between. The specimen was PBMCs. This TCR was recovered from a man in his forties or fifties in good health and CMV-seronegative. The V call is TRBV6-1, the J call TRBJ1-1; D might be TRBD1 (6 bases). CDR3 DNA: TGTGCCAGCAGTGCAGGGGTGGGGACTGAAGCTTTCTTT. Encoded protein: CASSAGVGTEAFF.